The 4 T cell receptor beta chains below all came from one sample that was sequenced in a study of cytomegalovirus exposure and HLA in healthy donors. Amplification used 60 Vbeta primers and 13 Jbeta primers. The data were produced by immunoSEQ multiplex PCR, yet TCRdb's version contains in-frame clones alone and is incomplete. This listing includes around 53,000 clones. The specimen sequenced was PBMCs. All receptors come from a man between 18 and 35 years old in good health and CMV-seropositive.

On this clone: The junction does not match germline at one end; this may be a read error. The chain combines TRBV5-1 with TRBJ2-1, with TRBD1 matching over 8 bases. The CDR3 is made up of 15 amino acids. Germline CDR1 and CDR2: SGHRS and YFSETQ. DNA for the CDR3: TGCGCCGGCAGCTTGACAGGGGTATCCTACAATGAGCAGTTCTTC. As protein: CAGSLTGVSYNEQFF.

V gene TRBV9 combines with J gene TRBJ2-2; 12 bases align to TRBD2. With V trimmed by 3 bases and J by 4 bases, 1 base remained unmatched. Germline lookup yields CDR1 SGDLS and CDR2 YYNGEE. The CDR3 runs 15 residues. Here the CDR3 DNA reads TGTGCCAGCAGCGGACTAGCGGGAGCCACCGGGGAGCTGTTTTTT. It yields the protein CASSGLAGATGELFF.

V and J are TRBV4-1 and TRBJ2-1, with TRBD2 identical over 10 bases. From germline, CDR1 is MGHRA and CDR2 YSYEKL. With 4 bases clipped from V and 6 bases from J, the junction kept 12 bases outside the gene matches. This CDR3 contains 17 residues. The CDR3 DNA is TGCGCCAGCAGCCGGCTAGCGGGAGTTAGTATCCTCAATGAGCAGTTCTTC. Its protein product is CASSRLAGVSILNEQFF.

CDR3 coding DNA: TGTGCCAGCAGTTTTAATCGGGATAGCAATCAGCCCCAGCATTTT. Translated, it gives CASSFNRDSNQPQHF. V and J are TRBV27 and TRBJ1-5; D not certain. The CDR3 has 15 residues. V lost 3 bases to trimming and J lost 0 bases, with 9 bases between them. Looked up from germline, CDR1 is MNHEY and CDR2 is SMNVEV (reference sequence).